This TCR beta chain appears in the sequencing data of a study of blood T cell repertoires in COVID-19. In the study overall: Collection of acute and convalescent COVID-19 samples took place in the United States, Italy and Spain. PBMCs, B-cell-depleted T cells, or T cells provided the cDNA or gDNA that made up the material.

Original processing notes: Reference gene primer amplification gave estimated nucleated cell counts. The protocol was immunoSEQ multiplex PCR, while the TCRdb copy is restricted to in-frame clones and leaves out a portion. D and trimming were read from the DNA, whereas the V and J calls and clone size are those reported in that table. The table lists about 23,000 clones, over 75% of them singletons, with about 20% in the top ten. V dropped 5 bases and J dropped 5 bases, with 12 bases sitting between them. The CDR3 length is 14 residues. Germline CDR1 is SGHTA and CDR2 is FQGNSA. V gene TRBV7-2 combines with J gene TRBJ1-4; D is unresolved. The TCR originated in a human donor in a cohort sampled during active COVID-19. The material sequenced was peripheral blood. The CDR3 spells CASSLGFRNEKLFF. CDR3 DNA: TGTGCCAGCAGCCTGGGCTTCAGGAATGAAAAACTGTTTTTT.